These 29 T cell receptor beta chains were sequenced from one sample in a study of OX40 agonist ivuxolimab in advanced cancers. Produced via immunoSEQ multiplex PCR; TCRdb's table is partial and in-frame only. The sample shows 20,000 or so clones, 77% of them seen only once. The material was CD4+ or CD8+ T cells sorted from blood, obtained in a trial of the OX40 agonist ivuxolimab. All receptors derive from an adult with an advanced solid tumor such as melanoma, head and neck, liver or kidney cancer.

The sample holds one count of this clone. This chain links TRBV14 with TRBJ2-1; tentative D call: TRBD1 (5 bases). Trimming cost V 4 bases and J 0 bases, with 10 bases left between them. This CDR3 is built from 15 residues. CDR1 and CDR2 from the germline V gene are SGHDN and FVKESK. CDR3 sequence reads: CASSRDSSSYNEQFF. The DNA of the CDR3 is TGTGCCAGCAGCCGAGACAGTAGCTCCTACAATGAGCAGTTCTTC.

CDR3 in amino acids: CASNNGGYDTGELFF. In DNA form, the CDR3 reads TGTGCCAGCAACAACGGAGGGTACGACACCGGGGAGCTGTTTTTT. This rearrangement joins TRBV6-5 to TRBJ2-2; D possibly corresponds to TRBD2 (6 bases). This CDR3 has 15 amino acids. Germline CDR1 is MNHEY and CDR2 is SVGAGI. Between the trimmed V and J ends, which lost 7 bases and 3 bases, there was a span of 15 bases.

Only a few counts were recorded for this clone. This chain joins TRBV4-3 and TRBJ1-5, with D maybe TRBD1 (5 bases). Germline V gene data show CDR1 as LGHNA and CDR2 as YSLEER. The CDR3 is 14 residues long. V was pared by 0 bases and J by 6 bases, with 9 bases between. CDR3 sequence (DNA): TGCGCCAGCAGCCAAGACCGGGGGGGTCAGCCCCAGCATTTT. Protein: CASSQDRGGQPQHF.

The V call is TRBV4-3, the J call TRBJ1-2; D gene uncertain. V was trimmed by 0 bases and J by 4 bases, leaving 12 bases between them. The CDR3 is made up of 15 amino acids. The germline CDR1 and CDR2 sequences are LGHNA and YSLEER. The CDR3 sequence: CASSQDTGSLYGYTF. The CDR3 nucleotides are TGCGCCAGCAGCCAAGATACCGGGTCTCTCTATGGCTACACCTTC.

In this sample, this clone turned up once. The J gene is TRBJ1-1, the V gene TRBV4-1; TRBD1 matches 7 bases. Germline V gene sequence: CDR1 MGHRA, CDR2 YSYEKL. The CDR3 consists of 16 residues. J lost 1 base, V lost 1 base, and 6 bases had no gene match. CDR3 residues: CASSQVTGTANTEAFF. The DNA of the CDR3 is TGCGCCAGCAGCCAAGTCACCGGGACAGCGAACACTGAAGCTTTCTTT.

CDR3 nucleotide sequence: TGTGCCAGCAGCACCACGGTAGGGCTGAGCTCCTATAATTCACCCCTCCACTTT. This codes for CASSTTVGLSSYNSPLHF. This chain uses TRBV7-8 with TRBJ1-6; D is unclear. The V end lost 5 bases, the J end lost 0 bases, and 17 bases lay between the germline ends. CDR1 and CDR2 (germline): SGHVS, FQNEAQ. The CDR3 sequence is 18 residues long.

V gene TRBV25-1 combines with J gene TRBJ1-2; weak D call: TRBD1 (6 bases). Germline values: CDR1 MGHDK, CDR2 SYGVNS. Trimming removed 10 bases from V and 4 bases from J, with 19 bases in between. This CDR3 comprises 14 residues. This CDR3 reads CATYYGGLSYGYTF. The DNA of the CDR3 is TGTGCCACTTACTACGGGGGGCTAAGCTATGGCTACACCTTC.

V gene TRBV5-6 combines with J gene TRBJ2-1; D is perhaps TRBD1 (5 bases). V was trimmed by 0 bases and J by 10 bases, leaving 14 bases between them. The length of the CDR3 is 14 residues. Germline V CDR1 and CDR2: SGHDT, YYEEEE. CDR3 residues: CASSLGQGVREQFF. For the CDR3, the DNA is TGTGCCAGCAGCTTGGGTCAGGGCGTAAGGGAGCAGTTCTTC.

The CDR3 coding sequence is TGTGCCAGCAGCGTCCCCCTGTATCCCAGCGGCAACACAGATACGCAGTATTTT. It encodes CASSVPLYPSGNTDTQYF. The chain recombines TRBV9 with TRBJ2-3, with D possibly being TRBD2 (5 bases). With 2 bases removed from V and 2 bases from J, the gap between germline ends came to 21 bases. This CDR3 spans 18 amino acids. Germline V gene sequence: CDR1 SGDLS, CDR2 YYNGEE.

The chain combines TRBV4-3 with TRBJ2-7; a possible D gene is TRBD1 (6 bases). Germline CDR1 LGHNA, CDR2 YSLEER. V was shortened by 0 bases and J by 2 bases, with 14 bases between the two germline ends. The CDR3 sequence is 16 residues long. CDR3 nucleotide sequence: TGCGCCAGCAGCCAAGATCGGACAGTTGGTCCCTACGAGCAGTACTTC. Protein product: CASSQDRTVGPYEQYF.

The count of this clone is one. This sequence joins TRBV10-1 and TRBJ2-6; the D gene could be TRBD1 or TRBD2 (5 bases each). V was pared by 5 bases and J by 5 bases, with 22 bases between. CDR1 is WNHNN, CDR2 SYGVQD, per germline (reference sequence). The CDR3 runs 18 residues. The CDR3 reads CASSPGPRSQSRANVLTF. The CDR3 nucleotides are TGCGCCAGCAGTCCGGGACCAAGATCACAAAGTCGGGCCAACGTCCTGACTTTC.

This chain connects TRBV28 to TRBJ2-5; the D is unclear. The CDR3 is 13 amino acids. V lost 3 bases and J lost 7, with 12 bases in between. Looked up from germline, CDR1 is MDHEN and CDR2 is SYDVKM. CDR3: CASSFEGLRTQYF. CDR3 DNA: TGTGCCAGCAGTTTCGAAGGGCTAAGGACCCAGTACTTC.

The rearrangement links TRBV13 to TRBJ2-2; maybe TRBD2 (6 bases). Germline V gene lookup returns CDR1 PRHDT and CDR2 FYEKMQ (reference sequence). V was trimmed by 5 bases and J by 1 base, leaving 8 bases between them. The CDR3 has 14 amino acids. CDR3 residues: CASSRGKNTGELFF. CDR3 nucleotides: TGTGCCAGCAGCCGCGGGAAGAACACCGGGGAGCTGTTTTTT.

The chain uses TRBV20-1 and TRBJ2-1; 7 nucleotides line up with TRBD1. Germline lookup yields CDR1 DFQATT and CDR2 SNEGSKA (reference sequence). The CDR3 has 11 residues. Trimming removed 4 bases from V and 9 bases from J; junction bases left unmatched: 3. CDR3 region: CSATNRGEQFF. DNA for the CDR3: TGCAGTGCTACAAACAGGGGTGAGCAGTTCTTC.

The V gene is TRBV30, the J gene TRBJ1-2; 11 bases map to TRBD1. Germline assignment: CDR1 GTSNPN and CDR2 SVGIG (reference sequence). Trimming removed 2 bases from V and 4 bases from J; junction bases left unmatched: 3. CDR3 size: 14 residues. The CDR3 DNA sequence: TGTGCCTGGAGTTGGACAGGGGGCGGCTATGGCTACACCTTC. Its translation is CAWSWTGGGYGYTF.

This clone was counted a few times. The J gene is TRBJ2-1, the V gene TRBV7-6; 8 nucleotides line up with TRBD1. V was pared by 5 bases and J by 9 bases, with 9 bases of the junction left unmatched. The length of the CDR3 is 14 residues. Germline loops: CDR1 SGHVS, CDR2 FNYEAQ. The CDR3 is CASSTAPTGVEQFF. The DNA for the CDR3 is TGTGCCAGCAGCACCGCTCCGACAGGGGTTGAGCAGTTCTTC.

With respect to this clone: Other nucleotide sequences from this sample produce the same CDR3. The rearrangement links TRBV28 to TRBJ2-3; D unresolved. Germline CDR1 reads MDHEN; CDR2 reads SYDVKM. Trimming left V 3 bases short and J 6 bases short, with 4 bases between. The CDR3 is 11 amino acids. CDR3: CASSLIDTQYF. CDR3 coding DNA: TGTGCCAGCAGTTTGATTGATACGCAGTATTTT.

V is TRBV14 and J is TRBJ1-1; a weak D match, TRBD1 (5 bases). This CDR3 has 14 amino acids. Trimming cost V 7 bases and J 3 bases, with 15 bases left between them. CDR1 is SGHDN and CDR2 is FVKESK in the germline V gene. CDR3: CASTRWGRDTEAFF. CDR3 sequence (DNA): TGTGCCAGCACCCGATGGGGCAGGGACACTGAAGCTTTCTTT.

The genes are TRBV7-2 and TRBJ1-2, with TRBD1 matching over 7 bases. This CDR3 has 16 amino acids. V was pared by 1 base and J by 0 bases, with 5 bases of the junction left unmatched. The germline CDR1 and CDR2 sequences are SGHTA and FQGNSA. The CDR3 nucleotides read TGTGCCAGCAGCTTAGGAGAGGGACAGCCTAACTATGGCTACACCTTC. This translates into CASSLGEGQPNYGYTF.

This chain joins TRBV4-3 and TRBJ2-3; either TRBD1 or TRBD2 may supply D (6 bases each). Germline V CDR1 and CDR2: LGHNA, YSLEER. V lost 0 bases and J 7 bases, leaving 14 bases between the germline ends. This CDR3 is 15 amino acids long. The CDR3 sequence: CASSQDEGGTNTQYF. The DNA of the CDR3 is TGCGCCAGCAGCCAAGACGAGGGGGGTACGAATACGCAGTATTTT.

The chain is built from TRBV6-6 and TRBJ2-7, with 9 bases fitting TRBD1. The V segment lost 5 bases and the J segment 1 base; nucleotides outside the gene matches: 3. CDR1 and CDR2 from the germline V gene are MNHNY and SVGAGI (reference sequence). CDR3 length equals 14 residues. CDR3 residues: CASSPGTGSYEQYF. The CDR3 bases are TGTGCCAGCAGTCCCGGGACAGGGTCCTACGAGCAGTACTTC.

The chain employs TRBV5-6 and TRBJ2-2; D remains unclear. V lost 2 bases and J lost 1, with 9 bases in between. The CDR3 contains 15 residues. In germline, CDR1 is SGHDT, CDR2 YYEEEE. The CDR3 is CASSFGSGNTGELFF. In DNA form, the CDR3 reads TGTGCCAGCAGCTTTGGTAGTGGGAACACCGGGGAGCTGTTTTTT. Together with reference TRBV5-6 and TRBJ2-2, the CDR3 gives the full variable domain: DAGVTQSPTHLIKTRGQQVTLRCSPKSGHDTVSWYQQALGQGPQFIFQYYEEEERQRGNFPDRFSGHQFPNYSSELNVNALLLGDSALYLCASSFGSGNTGELFFGEGSRLTVL.

The J gene is TRBJ1-2, the V gene TRBV6-5; 9 nucleotides align to TRBD1. V lost 0 bases to trimming and J lost 8 bases; unmatched junction nucleotides: 10. The CDR3 is 16 amino acids. Germline loops: CDR1 MNHEY, CDR2 SVGAGI. The CDR3 sequence is CASSYSPTGTGYGYTF. In DNA form, the CDR3 reads TGTGCCAGCAGTTACTCCCCGACCGGGACAGGGTACGGCTACACCTTC.

This chain connects TRBV5-1 to TRBJ1-3, with D possibly TRBD1 on 5 matching bases. CDR3 length: 16 residues. Germline loops: CDR1 SGHRS, CDR2 YFSETQ. V was shortened by 3 bases and J by 3 bases, with 16 bases between the two germline ends. The CDR3 sequence is CASSSEQGSGGNTIYF. CDR3 sequence (DNA): TGCGCCAGCAGCTCGGAGCAGGGAAGCGGTGGAAACACCATATATTTT.

This chain uses TRBV19 with TRBJ2-1; weak D call: TRBD2 (7 bases). Trimming pared 5 bases from V and 5 bases from J, leaving 22 bases between. This CDR3 is 17 amino acids long. Germline-derived CDR1 and CDR2 are LNHDA and SQIVND (reference sequence). The CDR3 nucleotides read TGTGCCAGTAGTGTACGGGGGGTGGGGGGCACCCACAATGAGCAGTTCTTC. Its translation is CASSVRGVGGTHNEQFF. The whole variable domain, remainder taken from reference TRBV19 and TRBJ2-1, is DGGITQSPKYLFRKEGQNVTLSCEQNLNHDAMYWYRQDPGQGLRLIYYSQIVNDFQKGDIAEGYSVSREKKESFPLTVTSAQKNPTAFYLCASSVRGVGGTHNEQFFGPGTRLTVL.

V and J are TRBV30 and TRBJ2-6; 11 positions agree with TRBD1. The CDR3 length is 15 residues. With V trimmed by 5 bases and J by 2 bases, 2 bases remained unmatched. Germline V gene sequence: CDR1 GTSNPN, CDR2 SVGIG (reference sequence). In nucleotides, the CDR3 is TGTGCCTGGGGGACAGGGGGGGCTGGGGCCAACGTCCTGACTTTC. It encodes CAWGTGGAGANVLTF.

This clone was seen just once. V usage is TRBV7-8 and J usage is TRBJ2-2; 8 positions agree with TRBD1. This CDR3 has 16 amino acids. Germline CDR1 SGHVS, CDR2 FQNEAQ. The V segment lost 5 bases and the J segment 3 bases; nucleotides outside the gene matches: 8. CDR3 residues: CASSPRAGGDTGELFF. In DNA, the CDR3 is TGTGCCAGCAGCCCCCGGGCAGGGGGCGACACCGGGGAGCTGTTTTTT.

The chain has TRBV7-2 and TRBJ2-1; D uncertain. The CDR3 is 12 amino acids. The V gene's germline CDR1 is SGHTA and CDR2 FQGNSA. Trimming took 5 bases from V and 8 from J, leaving 10 bases between them. As DNA, the CDR3 is TGTGCCAGCAGCGCCTCCCCATATGAGCAGTTCTTC. This encodes CASSASPYEQFF. Combining the CDR3 with reference TRBV7-2 and TRBJ2-1 gives the whole variable domain GAGVSQSPSNKVTEKGKDVELRCDPISGHTALYWYRQSLGQGLEFLIYFQGNSAPDKSGLPSDRFSAERTGGSVSTLTIQRTQQEDSAVYLCASSASPYEQFFGPGTRLTVL.

The V call is TRBV27, the J call TRBJ2-2; possibly TRBD1 or TRBD2 for D (5 bases each). CDR1 and CDR2 (germline): MNHEY, SMNVEV (reference sequence). CDR3 size: 15 residues. Trimming cost V 4 bases and J 5 bases, with 14 bases left between them. This CDR3 is CASSSDSGLTGELFF. The CDR3 nucleotides are TGTGCCAGCAGTTCAGACAGCGGTCTGACCGGGGAGCTGTTTTTT.